This entry lists 27 T cell receptor beta chains sequenced from one sample in a study of shared clonotypes between healthy human individuals. TCRdb's table, derived via immunoSEQ multiplex PCR, lists solely in-frame clones and lacks some. The sample yields under 2,500,000 clones, more than 90% seen once. The sequenced sample was naive CD4+ T cells sorted from blood. Stated subset: CD45RA+ positively selected. The receptor set was obtained from a man aged 18 to 30 in good health.

CDR3: CASSQPGTAVGTIYF. The CDR3 DNA reads TGCGCCAGCAGCCAACCGGGGACCGCGGTGGGCACCATATATTTT. The chain recombines TRBV4-1 with TRBJ1-3, with D maybe TRBD1 (5 bases). The CDR3 sequence is 15 residues long. Deletions cut 2 bases from V and 9 bases from J, with 17 bases between. Per germline, CDR1 MGHRA and CDR2 YSYEKL.

V is TRBV6-6 and J is TRBJ2-7; the D gene is possibly TRBD2 (5 bases). The V end was cut by 7 bases, the J end by 0 bases, with 16 bases between. This CDR3 is 15 amino acids long. Germline V gene lookup returns CDR1 MNHNY and CDR2 SVGAGI (reference sequence). The CDR3: CASTLTTSGSYEQYF. Here the CDR3 DNA reads TGTGCCAGCACTCTAACGACAAGCGGCTCCTACGAGCAGTACTTC.

The rearrangement uses TRBV4-3 and TRBJ2-2; TRBD2 agrees at 11 bases. The CDR3 is 17 amino acids. The V segment lost 3 bases and the J segment 0 bases; nucleotides outside the gene matches: 3. Germline V CDR1 and CDR2: LGHNA, YSLEER. For the CDR3, the DNA is TGCGCCAGCAGCCAGCCACTAGCGGGAGCGAACACCGGGGAGCTGTTTTTT. It translates to CASSQPLAGANTGELFF.

The CDR3 DNA reads TGTGCCAGCAGCTTACCGGTTAGCAATCAGCCCCAGCATTTT. Amino acids: CASSLPVSNQPQHF. J is TRBJ1-5 and V is TRBV7-2; unclear D gene. Trimming removed 2 bases from V and 0 bases from J, with 5 bases in between. CDR3 length: 14 residues. Germline loops: CDR1 SGHTA, CDR2 FQGNSA. The full variable domain, completed using reference TRBV7-2 and TRBJ1-5, is GAGVSQSPSNKVTEKGKDVELRCDPISGHTALYWYRQSLGQGLEFLIYFQGNSAPDKSGLPSDRFSAERTGGSVSTLTIQRTQQEDSAVYLCASSLPVSNQPQHFGDGTRLSIL.

About this clone itself: The same CDR3 also results from other DNA sequences found in this sample. The chain is built from TRBV6-5 and TRBJ1-3, with TRBD1 as a possible D gene (5 bases). The CDR3 totals 15 residues. The germline gives CDR1 MNHEY, CDR2 SVGAGI. The V and J ends lost 0 bases and 0 bases respectively, with 6 bases between them. The CDR3 spells CASSYSTDSGNTIYF. CDR3 bases: TGTGCCAGCAGTTACTCGACAGACTCTGGAAACACCATATATTTT.

The chain couples TRBV5-6 to TRBJ1-2, with D unclear. Germline V gene data show CDR1 as SGHDT and CDR2 as YYEEEE. V lost 0 bases to trimming and J lost 0 bases, with 6 bases between them. The CDR3 length is 14 residues. CDR3 DNA: TGTGCCAGCAGCTTGGAATTAGCTAACTATGGCTACACCTTC. This codes for CASSLELANYGYTF.

V is TRBV9 and J is TRBJ2-1; 10 bases map to TRBD1. The ends lost 2 bases at V and 3 bases at J; junction bases unmatched: 2. This CDR3 is built from 15 residues. The germline V gene encodes CDR1 SGDLS and CDR2 YYNGEE. The CDR3 reads CASSVDRGLYNEQFF. Written as DNA, the CDR3 is TGTGCCAGCAGCGTCGACAGGGGGCTCTACAATGAGCAGTTCTTC.

The rearrangement uses TRBV7-2 and TRBJ1-1; no clear D gene. The CDR3 spans 15 residues. Germline V CDR1 and CDR2: SGHTA, FQGNSA. V lost 4 bases to trimming and J lost 0 bases, with 12 bases between them. In DNA, the CDR3 is TGTGCCAGCAGCTCCGGGAGACGGCTGAACACTGAAGCTTTCTTT. It is translated as CASSSGRRLNTEAFF.

This chain uses TRBV7-8 with TRBJ2-3; TRBD1 is a possible D gene (6 bases). Trimming removed 0 bases from V and 5 bases from J, with 12 bases in between. Germline CDR1 is SGHVS and CDR2 is FQNEAQ. The CDR3 sequence is 15 residues long. CDR3 bases: TGTGCCAGCAGCTTAGCATGGGGGCGGGTAGATACGCAGTATTTT. Amino acid sequence: CASSLAWGRVDTQYF.

The chain is built from TRBV6-4 and TRBJ1-6; 7 positions match TRBD1. V trimming: 6 bases; J trimming: 7 bases; junction bases outside the gene matches: 6. Per the germline V gene, CDR1 is MRHNA and CDR2 is SNTAGT. This CDR3 is 14 amino acids long. CDR3 loop: CASSDQGVNSPLHF. Here the CDR3 DNA reads TGTGCCAGCAGCGATCAGGGGGTGAATTCACCCCTCCACTTT.

The V call is TRBV30, the J call TRBJ1-4, with 10 bases fitting TRBD1. J was trimmed by 5 bases and V by 5 bases; bases with no gene match: 5. CDR3 length: 14 amino acids. The germline CDR1 and CDR2 sequences are GTSNPN and SVGIG (reference sequence). CDR3 amino acids: CAWAPGQGNEKLFF. CDR3 bases: TGTGCCTGGGCCCCGGGACAGGGGAATGAAAAACTGTTTTTT.

V and J are TRBV2 and TRBJ2-7; 8 nucleotides match TRBD1. With 10 bases clipped from V and 2 bases from J, the junction kept 7 bases outside the gene matches. The germline CDR1 and CDR2 sequences are SNHLY and FYNNEI. The CDR3 totals 13 residues. The CDR3 DNA is TGTGCCACCGTAGGACAGGGAACCTACGAGCAGTACTTC. It yields the protein CATVGQGTYEQYF.

V and J are TRBV5-6 and TRBJ1-6; 9 bases are a match to TRBD1. V dropped 5 bases and J dropped 0; count of bases not matched to a gene: 9. The CDR3 has 18 residues. CDR1 SGHDT and CDR2 YYEEEE come from the germline V gene. CDR3 in amino acids: CASSRDRASSSYNSPLHF. CDR3 nucleotides: TGTGCCAGCAGTCGGGACAGGGCCTCAAGCTCCTATAATTCACCCCTCCACTTT.

The chain is built from TRBV2 and TRBJ2-6; unclear D gene. This CDR3 is 13 amino acids long. The germline V and J ends were trimmed by 7 bases and 1 base, with 5 bases remaining between them. CDR1 and CDR2 (germline): SNHLY, FYNNEI. CDR3 residues: CASKESGANVLTF. The CDR3 coding sequence is TGTGCCAGCAAGGAATCTGGGGCCAACGTCCTGACTTTC.

The chain recombines TRBV27 with TRBJ1-5, with unresolved D. Germline lookup yields CDR1 MNHEY and CDR2 SMNVEV (reference sequence). This CDR3 is 14 amino acids long. Between the trimmed V and J ends, which lost 6 bases and 4 bases, there was a span of 13 bases. The CDR3 DNA reads as TGTGCCAGCAGCCCTATAGCGGGAAATCAGCCCCAGCATTTT. This translates into CASSPIAGNQPQHF.

This chain connects TRBV25-1 to TRBJ2-7, with D possibly matching TRBD2 (6 bases). V shed 4 bases and J shed 3 bases, with 13 bases lying between them. Looked up from germline, CDR1 is MGHDK and CDR2 is SYGVNS. The CDR3 has 14 residues. The CDR3 DNA sequence: TGTGCCAGCAGTGGCGGGGTGGGGTACTACGAGCAGTACTTC. This translates into CASSGGVGYYEQYF.

V gene TRBV10-3 combines with J gene TRBJ2-1, with 9 bases aligning to TRBD2. Looked up from germline, CDR1 is ENHRY and CDR2 is SYGVKD. V lost 6 bases, J lost 7 bases, and 4 bases stayed unmatched. This CDR3 region has 13 residues. CDR3 sequence reads: CAISSSGGNEQFF. The CDR3 DNA follows: TGTGCCATCAGCAGTAGCGGGGGAAATGAGCAGTTCTTC.

The chain couples TRBV4-1 to TRBJ1-4; maybe TRBD1 (6 bases). The CDR3 covers 16 residues. V was shortened by 3 bases and J by 0 bases, with 11 bases between the two germline ends. Germline values: CDR1 MGHRA, CDR2 YSYEKL. The CDR3 loop is CASSQGATATNEKLFF. The CDR3 DNA reads as TGCGCCAGCAGCCAGGGGGCGACGGCAACTAATGAAAAACTGTTTTTT.

V and J are TRBV30 and TRBJ1-1; no clear D gene. The germline gives CDR1 GTSNPN, CDR2 SVGIG (reference sequence). The CDR3 length is 14 residues. The V end was cut by 1 base, the J end by 4 bases, with 13 bases between. CDR3 loop: CAWSALTSGTEAFF. The CDR3 DNA reads as TGTGCCTGGAGTGCCCTTACTTCCGGCACTGAAGCTTTCTTT.

Regarding this clone: A read error may produce the germline difference seen at one junction end. V and J are TRBV25-1 and TRBJ1-2; D possibly corresponds to TRBD1 (5 bases). CDR1 is MGHDK and CDR2 is SYGVNS in the germline V gene. The CDR3 extends over 16 amino acids. The CDR3 loop is CAGSEPRAGPNYGYTF. CDR3 bases: TGTGCCGGCAGTGAACCGCGAGCAGGGCCTAACTATGGCTACACCTTC.

V is TRBV15 and J is TRBJ1-1, with 10 bases fitting TRBD1. The CDR3 runs to 15 residues. Germline-derived CDR1 and CDR2 are LNHNV and YYDKDF (reference sequence). After removal of 3 bases from V and 6 bases from J, the junction contained 7 bases not matched to a gene. The CDR3 reads CATSSDRGPSAEAFF. The CDR3 region has the DNA TGTGCCACCAGCAGCGACAGGGGGCCCTCTGCTGAAGCTTTCTTT.

A single count supports this clone. The V and J genes are TRBV7-9 and TRBJ2-5; no definite D call. The CDR3 has 15 residues. Looked up from germline, CDR1 is SEHNR and CDR2 is FQNEAQ (reference sequence). The ends were cut back, 3 bases at V and 1 base at J, with 12 bases in the middle. The CDR3 nucleotides read TGTGCCAGCAGCTTTAGAATAGGTGGCCAAGAGACCCAGTACTTC. It translates to CASSFRIGGQETQYF.

The genes are TRBV30 and TRBJ2-5; weak D call: TRBD1 (6 bases). From germline, CDR1 is GTSNPN and CDR2 SVGIG (reference sequence). V lost 1 base to trimming and J lost 7 bases, with 16 bases between them. There are 14 residues in the CDR3. The CDR3 here is CAWSALVEGGTQYF. The CDR3 region has the DNA TGTGCCTGGAGTGCGTTAGTGGAAGGGGGGACCCAGTACTTC.

The chain links TRBV6-5 to TRBJ1-1, with D possibly TRBD1 on 5 matching bases. The V end was cut by 2 bases, the J end by 9 bases, with 10 bases between. The CDR3 totals 12 residues. Germline CDR1 and CDR2: MNHEY and SVGAGI. This CDR3 is CASSYPKGQAFF. The CDR3 nucleotides are TGTGCCAGCAGTTACCCGAAGGGGCAAGCTTTCTTT.

This clone was recorded only once. Other DNA sequences in the sample encode the same CDR3. The V and J genes are TRBV11-2 and TRBJ2-1; D call uncertain. The CDR3 contains 12 residues. Germline CDR1 is SGHAT and CDR2 is FQNNGV. V was pared by 5 bases and J by 5 bases, with 7 bases between. DNA for the CDR3: TGTGCCAGCAGCCCCACCCACAATGAGCAGTTCTTC. Translation: CASSPTHNEQFF.

This sequence joins TRBV18 and TRBJ2-7, with 7 bases matching TRBD1. CDR1 and CDR2 (germline): KGHSH, LQKENI. V lost 0 bases to trimming and J lost 2 bases; unmatched junction nucleotides: 7. The length of the CDR3 is 16 residues. The CDR3 spells CASSPPIGTDAYEQYF. The CDR3 DNA follows: TGTGCCAGCTCACCACCCATCGGGACAGATGCCTACGAGCAGTACTTC.

The chain uses TRBV6-4 and TRBJ2-5; the D gene is possibly TRBD2 (6 bases). Trimming removed 3 bases from V and 1 base from J, with 9 bases in between. The germline V gene encodes CDR1 MRHNA and CDR2 SNTAGT. The CDR3 sequence is 14 residues long. Here the CDR3 DNA reads TGTGCCAGCAGTGAAGGTAGCGGCCAAGAGACCCAGTACTTC. It specifies CASSEGSGQETQYF.